This is a list of T cell receptor beta chains from one sample in a study of T cell responses to AZD1222 COVID-19 vaccine. Sequenced by immunoSEQ multiplex PCR; TCRdb stores in-frame clones only, minus some. The sample gives some 130,000 clones, 70% to 90% of which show up once; around 8.6% is in the top ten. This specimen consisted of peripheral blood, obtained on day 0 of AZD1222 vaccination. Source of these receptors: an adult in good health. The CDR3 runs from the conserved cysteine through the conserved F or W. Fields, in order: V gene, clone size, J gene, D gene, CDR3 DNA, CDR3 protein. A D gene is named only where the DNA matches it firmly. Clone size is not always given. Where it is, it says once, few, many or a class for expanded clones.

>TRBV7-2|.|TRBJ2-3|TRBD1
TGTGCCAGCAGCCCACGGACAGGGGGCGAGACAGATACGCAGTATTTT
CASSPRTGGETDTQYF
>TRBV12-3/TRBV12-4|.|TRBJ1-2|TRBD1
TGTGCCAGCAGACTGACAGGGCCTTATGGCTACACCTTC
CASRLTGPYGYTF
>TRBV14|.|TRBJ1-3|.
TGTGCCAGCAGCCAATTCAGGAGTTCTGGAAACACCATATATTTT
CASSQFRSSGNTIYF
>TRBV27|.|TRBJ1-2|TRBD1
TGTGCCAGCAAAGCCGGGACAGGAGATGGCTACACCTTC
CASKAGTGDGYTF
>TRBV30|.|TRBJ1-6|.
TGTGCCTGGAGTGTAGGGGGGGGTAGGGGTTCACCCCTCCACTTT
CAWSVGGGRGSPLHF
>TRBV19|.|TRBJ1-2|.
TGTGCCAGTAGTATCTTAGCGGACCAAAACTATGGCTACACCTTC
CASSILADQNYGYTF
>TRBV11-2|few|TRBJ2-7|.
TGTGCCAGCAGCCCCAGAGGTACCCCAAATTACGAGCAGTACTTC
CASSPRGTPNYEQYF
>TRBV14|once|TRBJ2-7|.
TGTGCCAGCAGCCAAGCCCTCGGCGGGGCCTACGAGCAGTACTTC
CASSQALGGAYEQYF
>TRBV29-1|.|TRBJ2-3|.
TGCAGCGCTGGACCGCACGCAGATACGCAGTATTTT
CSAGPHADTQYF
>TRBV28|.|TRBJ2-7|.
TGTGCCAGCAGTTCTACACAAGACAGTGGCGAGCAGTACTTC
CASSSTQDSGEQYF
>TRBV4-1|few|TRBJ2-3|TRBD2
TGCGCCAGCAGCCAAGGTGGACTAGGAGACACAGATACGCAGTATTTT
CASSQGGLGDTDTQYF
>TRBV21-1|.|TRBJ2-7|.
TGTGCCAGCAGCCCAAGTTGCGCTAGCGGGAGAATCGACGAGCAGTACTTC
CASSPSCASGRIDEQYF
>TRBV6-5|.|TRBJ2-2|.
TGTGCCAGCAGTTACTCGAGCGGATCTGGCGGGGAGCTGTTTTTT
CASSYSSGSGGELFF
>TRBV5-4|few|TRBJ2-3|TRBD2
TGTGCCGGGGGCGGGGGGTCCACAGATACGCAGTATTTT
CAGGGGSTDTQYF
>TRBV7-8|.|TRBJ1-1|.
TGTGCCAGCAGCTCGAAAGGGATTTCCACTGAAGCTTTCTTT
CASSSKGISTEAFF
>TRBV29-1|.|TRBJ2-1|.
TGCAGCGCCGTAAAGGGGGGATCCTACAATGAGCAGTTCTTC
CSAVKGGSYNEQFF
>TRBV18|.|TRBJ2-1|TRBD1
TGTGCCAGCTCCCCGACCGCTATTGGACAGGGGGCTTATGAGCAGTTCTTC
CASSPTAIGQGAYEQFF
>TRBV4-1|.|TRBJ2-7|.
TGCGCCAGCAGCCAAGAGACGAGGGCCACCTACGAGCAGTACTTC
CASSQETRATYEQYF
>TRBV5-1|.|TRBJ2-7|TRBD2
TGCGCCAGCAGCTTTCGGGGGGACCACGAGCAGTACTTC
CASSFRGDHEQYF